The 26 T cell receptor beta chains presented below share a single source sample, sequenced in a study of T cell responses to AZD1222 COVID-19 vaccine. Profiling relied on immunoSEQ multiplex PCR, and the TCRdb table lists in-frame clones only, not all of them. The data contain about 140,000 clones, roughly 88% of them singletons. The sample here was peripheral blood, taken on day 0 of AZD1222 vaccination. The receptors were sampled from an adult in good health.

The genes are TRBV4-1 and TRBJ1-4, with a possible D match to TRBD1 (6 bases). The germline V and J ends were trimmed by 6 bases and 8 bases, with 16 bases remaining between them. The length of the CDR3 is 14 residues. Germline-derived CDR1 and CDR2 are MGHRA and YSYEKL. CDR3 bases: TGCGCCAGCAGACAACTTGGACAGAACGAAAAACTGTTTTTT. Its translation: CASRQLGQNEKLFF.

This chain uses TRBV19 with TRBJ1-5, with unresolved D. Trimming stripped 7 bases from V and 3 bases from J, with 7 bases between. The CDR3 has 12 residues. Looked up from germline, CDR1 is LNHDA and CDR2 is SQIVND (reference sequence). DNA for the CDR3: TGTGCCAGTATGGCCCACAATCAGCCCCAGCATTTT. This codes for CASMAHNQPQHF.

The CDR3 bases are TGTGCCAGCAGCTTCTCTGGAGGGGACAATGAGCAGTTCTTC. Residues: CASSFSGGDNEQFF. The gene calls are TRBV13 and TRBJ2-1; TRBD2 might be the D (6 bases). V was trimmed by 3 bases and J by 5 bases, leaving 11 bases between them. Germline V CDR1 and CDR2: PRHDT, FYEKMQ (reference sequence). The CDR3 loop spans 14 amino acids.

The V call is TRBV19, the J call TRBJ2-7, with a weak D call TRBD2 (5 bases). The V gene's germline CDR1 is LNHDA and CDR2 SQIVND (reference sequence). This CDR3 has 14 amino acids. Trimming stripped 7 bases from V and 5 bases from J, with 18 bases between. CDR3: CASNRGGSIDEQYF. CDR3 sequence (DNA): TGTGCCAGTAACCGCGGAGGCTCGATCGACGAGCAGTACTTC. Supplemented by reference TRBV19 and TRBJ2-7, the full variable domain reads DGGITQSPKYLFRKEGQNVTLSCEQNLNHDAMYWYRQDPGQGLRLIYYSQIVNDFQKGDIAEGYSVSREKKESFPLTVTSAQKNPTAFYLCASNRGGSIDEQYFGPGTRLTVT.

The genes are TRBV4-3 and TRBJ2-3; 9 bases are a match to TRBD2. V was clipped by 0 bases and J by 6 bases; unmatched bases: 10. CDR1 is LGHNA and CDR2 is YSLEER in the germline V gene. This CDR3 has 17 amino acids. This CDR3 reads CASSQEPSGAWGDTQYF. The CDR3 bases are TGCGCCAGCAGCCAAGAGCCTAGCGGGGCCTGGGGGGATACGCAGTATTTT.

This clone occurred once. This chain links TRBV5-1 with TRBJ2-1; D may be TRBD1 or TRBD2 (6 bases each). The CDR3 has 19 residues. Trimming cost V 4 bases and J 0 bases, with 23 bases left between them. From germline, CDR1 is SGHRS and CDR2 YFSETQ. CDR3 in amino acids: CASSPGHSGGVGSYNEQFF. The CDR3 coding sequence is TGCGCCAGCAGCCCGGGACACAGTGGCGGGGTGGGCTCCTACAATGAGCAGTTCTTC.

The chain combines TRBV27 with TRBJ2-3; 9 bases fit TRBD2. CDR3 length equals 15 residues. V shed 2 bases, J shed 4 bases, and the junction held 4 bases outside the gene matches. Germline CDR1 is MNHEY and CDR2 is SMNVEV (reference sequence). The CDR3 DNA reads TGTGCCAGCAGTTTAATAGCGGGAGCCCCAGATACGCAGTATTTT. Protein sequence: CASSLIAGAPDTQYF.

V and J are TRBV2 and TRBJ2-1; TRBD2 matches at 10 bases. The CDR3 contains 13 residues. Germline CDR1 and CDR2: SNHLY and FYNNEI. Germline trimming cut 8 bases from V and 5 bases from J; bases unmatched to any gene: 3. CDR3 DNA: TGTGCCAGCGGTGGACTAGCGGACAATGAGCAGTTCTTC. Residues: CASGGLADNEQFF.

The V and J genes are TRBV19 and TRBJ2-1; D is unclear. This CDR3 is built from 12 residues. The germline V gene has CDR1 LNHDA and CDR2 SQIVND (reference sequence). Between the trimmed V and J ends, which lost 6 bases and 10 bases, there was a span of 13 bases. The CDR3 reads CASSPQRGEQFF. As DNA, the CDR3 is TGTGCCAGTAGCCCCCAAAGAGGAGAGCAGTTCTTC.

The genes are TRBV12-3 or TRBV12-4 and TRBJ2-1; maybe TRBD2 (5 bases). V was clipped by 8 bases and J by 6 bases, with 14 bases between them. The CDR3 runs 13 residues. CDR3 in amino acids: CASAKTSSNEQFF. DNA for the CDR3: TGTGCCAGCGCAAAAACTAGTAGCAATGAGCAGTTCTTC.

The gene calls are TRBV5-5 and TRBJ2-3; D not resolved. The germline V gene encodes CDR1 SGHKS and CDR2 YYEKEE (reference sequence). The CDR3 extends over 15 amino acids. V was pared by 5 bases and J by 5 bases, with 18 bases between. The CDR3 region has the DNA TGTGCCAGCAGGGTCGGAATGGGCTCTCAAGATACGCAGTATTTT. Its translation is CASRVGMGSQDTQYF.

J is TRBJ1-5 and V is TRBV12-3 or TRBV12-4, with D unclear. The CDR3 covers 13 residues. Trimming took off 3 bases at V and 3 bases at J, with 6 bases between the two ends. The CDR3 protein is CASSLGYNQPQHF. CDR3 in DNA: TGTGCCAGCAGTTTGGGGTACAATCAGCCCCAGCATTTT.

The chain combines TRBV7-2 with TRBJ1-3; D remains unclear. V gave up 3 bases and J gave up 16 bases, with 16 bases separating them. This CDR3 comprises 12 residues. Germline V gives CDR1 SGHTA, CDR2 FQGNSA. For the CDR3, the DNA is TGTGCCAGCAGCTTTAGTTACGGGGAGGAGTATTTT. Translating gives CASSFSYGEEYF.

V and J are TRBV24-1 and TRBJ1-2; D is uncertain. Germline V lookup: CDR1 KGHDR, CDR2 SFDVKD. V lost 4 bases to trimming and J lost 6 bases, with 8 bases between them. The CDR3 is made up of 12 amino acids. CDR3 sequence (DNA): TGTGCCACCAGTGACGGTGGGGATGGCTACACCTTC. This gives the protein CATSDGGDGYTF.

The J gene is TRBJ1-2, the V gene TRBV18; D might be TRBD1 (5 bases). CDR1 and CDR2 (germline): KGHSH, LQKENI. V was pared by 4 bases and J by 2 bases, with 8 bases between. This CDR3 is 13 amino acids long. CDR3 in DNA: TGTGCCAGCTCACTGACAGTCAACTATGGCTACACCTTC. Amino acid sequence: CASSLTVNYGYTF.

The V and J genes are TRBV6-5 and TRBJ2-3, with 8 positions matching TRBD1. The ends lost 6 bases at V and 5 bases at J; junction bases unmatched: 7. Germline CDR1 and CDR2: MNHEY and SVGAGI. The CDR3 sequence is 14 residues long. CDR3 in amino acids: CASRRQGQGDTQYF. CDR3 coding DNA: TGTGCCAGCAGGCGACAGGGGCAAGGAGATACGCAGTATTTT.

This clone was observed once. The chain has TRBV11-2 and TRBJ1-3; D ambiguous. CDR3 length: 16 residues. V was trimmed by 2 bases and J by 0 bases, leaving 11 bases between them. Germline V lookup: CDR1 SGHAT, CDR2 FQNNGV. The CDR3 loop is CASSLITGSSGNTIYF. The CDR3, as DNA: TGTGCCAGCAGCTTAATCACGGGGAGCTCTGGAAACACCATATATTTT.

This chain links TRBV3-1 (or the pseudogene TRBV3-2) with TRBJ1-1, with TRBD1 as a possible D gene (5 bases). Germline values: CDR1 LGHDT, CDR2 YNNKEL (reference sequence). This CDR3 region has 16 residues. Trimming took off 2 bases at V and 4 bases at J, with 17 bases between the two ends. DNA for the CDR3: TGTGCCAGCAGCCAATCGCTCCAGGGCCGCGGCACTGAAGCTTTCTTT. It codes for CASSQSLQGRGTEAFF.

This clone has just a few counts. The V gene is TRBV10-3, the J gene TRBJ2-5; 7 bases match TRBD2. V dropped 6 bases and J dropped 3; count of bases not matched to a gene: 13. The CDR3 contains 16 residues. Germline loops: CDR1 ENHRY, CDR2 SYGVKD. Here the CDR3 DNA reads TGTGCCATCAGGTTGGGGGAGGGCCCTTTAGAAGAGACCCAGTACTTC. Protein product: CAIRLGEGPLEETQYF.

This clone has just a few counts. The rearrangement links TRBV7-9 to TRBJ1-1; D is possibly TRBD1 (5 bases). The CDR3 is made up of 15 amino acids. Trimming stripped 6 bases from V and 1 base from J, with 15 bases between. Germline assignment: CDR1 SEHNR and CDR2 FQNEAQ (reference sequence). The CDR3 bases are TGTGCCAGCAGGACGATTATAACAGGGAACACTGAAGCTTTCTTT. Its protein is CASRTIITGNTEAFF. Variable domain in full (rest from reference TRBV7-9 and TRBJ1-1): DTGVSQNPRHKITKRGQNVTFRCDPISEHNRLYWYRQTLGQGPEFLTYFQNEAQLEKSRLLSDRFSAERPKGSFSTLEIQRTEQGDSAMYLCASRTIITGNTEAFFGQGTRLTVV.

In nucleotides, the CDR3 is TGTGCCAGCAGTTCGCCACAAGTGTTGAACTATGGCTACACCTTC. Amino acids: CASSSPQVLNYGYTF. The V and J genes are TRBV6-2 or TRBV6-3 and TRBJ1-2; D call uncertain. Trimming left V 4 bases short and J 2 bases short, with 14 bases between. Germline V gene sequence: CDR1 MNHEY, CDR2 SVGEGT. This CDR3 region has 15 residues.

This clone came up once. The chain has TRBV10-2 and TRBJ1-1; TRBD1 matches 8 bases. Germline CDR1 reads WSHSY; CDR2 reads SAAADI. The CDR3 runs to 13 residues. V lost 8 bases to trimming and J lost 7 bases; unmatched junction nucleotides: 9. The CDR3 spells CASVGQGSHEAFF. The CDR3 nucleotides read TGCGCCAGCGTTGGACAGGGATCTCATGAAGCTTTCTTT.

This clone was seen a few times. The CDR3 DNA is TGTGCCAGCAGTTATTATCGGTCTGAAGCTTTCTTT. Amino acid sequence: CASSYYRSEAFF. The chain is built from TRBV12-3 or TRBV12-4 and TRBJ1-1; D not resolved. The CDR3 totals 12 residues. Trimming removed 4 bases at V and 6 bases at J, with 9 bases between.

The CDR3 DNA reads as TGTGCCAGCTCACCTCGAACTAATCCTGGGGGTGGGGAGCAGTTCTTC. Encoded protein: CASSPRTNPGGGEQFF. The chain employs TRBV18 and TRBJ2-1; D is tentatively TRBD1 or TRBD2 (5 bases each). The V and J ends lost 3 bases and 10 bases respectively, with 22 bases between them. Germline lookup yields CDR1 KGHSH and CDR2 LQKENI. This CDR3 spans 16 amino acids.

The gene calls are TRBV5-6 and TRBJ1-2; D may be TRBD1 (5 bases). From germline, CDR1 is SGHDT and CDR2 YYEEEE. The CDR3 loop spans 12 amino acids. V lost 3 bases and J lost 4, with 7 bases in between. For the CDR3, the DNA is TGTGCCAGCAGCTCGCAGGGCTATGGCTACACCTTC. The encoded protein is CASSSQGYGYTF.

V and J are TRBV28 and TRBJ1-5; no clear D gene. CDR1 and CDR2 from the germline V gene are MDHEN and SYDVKM. Trimming shortened V by 5 bases and J by 2 bases, and 13 bases separated the two germline ends. This CDR3 spans 15 amino acids. This CDR3 is CASSIPIGGNQPQHF. The CDR3 nucleotides are TGTGCCAGCAGTATCCCCATTGGGGGCAATCAGCCCCAGCATTTT.